Listed below are T cell receptor beta chains from one sample, sequenced in a study of blood T cell repertoires in COVID-19. Libraries were prepared by immunoSEQ multiplex PCR; TCRdb keeps only in-frame clonotypes and omits some of them. Among approximately 340,000 clones listed, approximately 86% were seen once. Sequencing was done on a sample of peripheral blood. Receptors originate from a man aged 25-40 years with COVID-19, enrolled during active disease. CDR3s include the opening cysteine and the closing phenylalanine or tryptophan. The order of the fields is D gene, J gene, clone size, V gene, CDR3 DNA, CDR3 protein. The D gene is left open where the match is weak. Clone size is not always given. Where it is, it says once, few, many or a class for expanded clones.

- | TRBJ2-7 | - | TRBV27 | TGTGCCAGCAGTTCCACCGAGACAGGCAGAAGAAACGAGCAGTACTTC | CASSSTETGRRNEQYF
TRBD1 | TRBJ2-7 | - | TRBV5-6 | TGTGCCAGCAGCTGGACAGGGGGCGACGAGCAGTACTTC | CASSWTGGDEQYF
- | TRBJ1-6 | - | TRBV18 | TGTGCCAGCTTCGGCTCCTATAATTCACCCCTCCACTTT | CASFGSYNSPLHF
TRBD1 | TRBJ2-1 | - | TRBV28 | TGTGCCGGCAAGACAGGGAAAAATGAGCAGTTCTTC | CAGKTGKNEQFF
- | TRBJ1-1 | - | TRBV25-1 | TGTGCCAGCCACTCTCGACTCGGCACTGAAGCTTTCTTT | CASHSRLGTEAFF
TRBD2 | TRBJ2-7 | once | TRBV9 | TGTGCCAGCAGCGTAGCTGGTAGCGGGTACGAGCAGTACTTC | CASSVAGSGYEQYF
- | TRBJ2-3 | once | TRBV5-1 | TGCGCCAGCAGCTTGTCCGGCACAGATACGCAGTATTTT | CASSLSGTDTQYF
- | TRBJ1-5 | once | TRBV2 | TGTGCCAGCAGTGCAGGCCGCGATCAGCCCCAGCATTTT | CASSAGRDQPQHF
- | TRBJ2-7 | - | TRBV7-2 | TGTGCCAGCAGCCCGGGGGGCCTCTACGAGCAGTACTTC | CASSPGGLYEQYF
TRBD2 | TRBJ2-3 | - | TRBV6-5 | TGTGCCATTAGCGGGAGCCCCACAGATACGCAGTATTTT | CAISGSPTDTQYF
TRBD2 | TRBJ2-1 | - | TRBV27 | TGTGCCAGCAGTTTGGGACTACACAATGAGCAGTTCTTC | CASSLGLHNEQFF
- | TRBJ2-2 | - | TRBV5-6 | TGTGCCAGCAGTTATCGGGAGGGGGCCGTCGGGGAGCTGTTTTTT | CASSYREGAVGELFF